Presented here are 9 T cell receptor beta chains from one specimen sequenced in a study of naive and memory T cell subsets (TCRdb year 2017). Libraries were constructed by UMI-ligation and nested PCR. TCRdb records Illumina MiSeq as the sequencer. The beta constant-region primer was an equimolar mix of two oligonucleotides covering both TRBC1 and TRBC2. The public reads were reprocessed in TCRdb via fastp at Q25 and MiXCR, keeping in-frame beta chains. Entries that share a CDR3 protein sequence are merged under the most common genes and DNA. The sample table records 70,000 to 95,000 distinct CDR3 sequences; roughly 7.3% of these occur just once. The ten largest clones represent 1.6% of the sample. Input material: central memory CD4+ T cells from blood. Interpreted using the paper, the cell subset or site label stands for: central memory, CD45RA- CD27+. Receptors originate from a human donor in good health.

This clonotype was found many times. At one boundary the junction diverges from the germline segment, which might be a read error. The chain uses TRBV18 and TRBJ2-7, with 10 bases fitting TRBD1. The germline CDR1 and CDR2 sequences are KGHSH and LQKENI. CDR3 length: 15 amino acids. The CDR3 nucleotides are TGTGCCAGCTCTCCACGGACAGGGGGCTCCTACGAGCAGTACTTC. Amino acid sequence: CASSPRTGGSYEQYF.

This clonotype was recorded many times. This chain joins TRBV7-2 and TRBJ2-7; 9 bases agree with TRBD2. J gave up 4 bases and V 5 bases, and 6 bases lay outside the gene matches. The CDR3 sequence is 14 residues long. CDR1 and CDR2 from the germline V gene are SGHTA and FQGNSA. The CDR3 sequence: CASSPTAGGYEQYF. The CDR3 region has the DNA TGTGCCAGCAGCCCCACAGCGGGAGGATACGAGCAGTACTTC.

Written as DNA, the CDR3 is TGCGCCAGCAGCCAAGGGGCACAGGGTACTGCTATGGGCTACACCTTC. Residues: CASSQGAQGTAMGYTF. The J gene is TRBJ1-2, the V gene TRBV4-3; D is perhaps TRBD1 (6 bases). V gave up 1 base and J gave up 8 bases, with 20 bases separating them. Germline lookup yields CDR1 LGHNA and CDR2 YSLEER. The CDR3 totals 16 residues.

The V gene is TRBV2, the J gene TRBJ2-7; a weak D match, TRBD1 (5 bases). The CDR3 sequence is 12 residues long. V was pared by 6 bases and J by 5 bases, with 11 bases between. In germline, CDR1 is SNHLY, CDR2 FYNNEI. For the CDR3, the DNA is TGTGCCAGCAGACAGGTCCAGAACGAGCAGTACTTC. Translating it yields CASRQVQNEQYF.

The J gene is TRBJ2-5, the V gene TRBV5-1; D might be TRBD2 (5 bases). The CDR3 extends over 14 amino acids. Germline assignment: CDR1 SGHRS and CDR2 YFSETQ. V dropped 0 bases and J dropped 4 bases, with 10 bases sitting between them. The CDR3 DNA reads TGCGCCAGCAGCTTGGGCGGGTCGGGAGAGACCCAGTACTTC. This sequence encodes CASSLGGSGETQYF.

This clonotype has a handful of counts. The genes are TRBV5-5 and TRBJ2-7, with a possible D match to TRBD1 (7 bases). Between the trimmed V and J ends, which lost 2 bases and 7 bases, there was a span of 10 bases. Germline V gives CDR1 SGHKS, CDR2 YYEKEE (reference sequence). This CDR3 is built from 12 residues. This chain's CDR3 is CASSFPGGEQYF. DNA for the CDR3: TGTGCCAGCAGCTTCCCAGGGGGGGAGCAGTACTTC.

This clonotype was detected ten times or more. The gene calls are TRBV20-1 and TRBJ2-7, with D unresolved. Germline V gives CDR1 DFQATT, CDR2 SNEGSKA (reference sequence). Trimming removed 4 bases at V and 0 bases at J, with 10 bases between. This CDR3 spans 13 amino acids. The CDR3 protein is CSAMFRSSYEQYF. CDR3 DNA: TGCAGTGCTATGTTCAGAAGCTCCTACGAGCAGTACTTC.

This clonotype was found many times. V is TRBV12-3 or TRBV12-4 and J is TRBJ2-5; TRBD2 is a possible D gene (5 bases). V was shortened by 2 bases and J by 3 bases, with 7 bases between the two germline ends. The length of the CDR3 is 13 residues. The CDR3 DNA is TGTGCCAGCAGTTTATTGAGGGAAGAGACCCAGTACTTC. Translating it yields CASSLLREETQYF.

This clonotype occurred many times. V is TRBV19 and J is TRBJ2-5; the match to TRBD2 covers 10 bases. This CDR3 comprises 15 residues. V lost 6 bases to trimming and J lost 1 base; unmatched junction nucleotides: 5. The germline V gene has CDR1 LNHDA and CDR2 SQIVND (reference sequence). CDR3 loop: CASRKLAGPQETQYF. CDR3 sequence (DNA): TGTGCCAGTAGGAAACTAGCGGGACCCCAAGAGACCCAGTACTTC.